The clone carrying this T cell receptor beta chain was seen many times. TCRdb re-analysed the 5' RACE reads in MiXCR, keeping a single row per CDR3 protein. The table lists tens of thousands of distinct CDR3 sequences, 4.8% of them singletons. These data are taken from a study of early T cells in non-severe SARS-CoV-2 infection. Overall study: Chains from this unsorted whole-blood bulk RNA could not be paired.

This CDR3 contains 14 residues. The germline V gene encodes CDR1 MNHEY and CDR2 SMNVEV (reference sequence). V gave up 5 bases and J gave up 6 bases; unmatched junction bases: 6. This receptor was obtained from an adult who was a healthcare worker with PCR-confirmed SARS-CoV-2 infection or an uninfected control (not recorded which). The sample taken for sequencing was whole blood. This chain links TRBV27 with TRBJ1-5, with 8 positions matching TRBD1. CDR3 amino acids: CASSLGQGPQPQHF. The CDR3 coding sequence is TGTGCCAGCAGTCTCGGACAGGGTCCTCAGCCCCAGCATTTT.